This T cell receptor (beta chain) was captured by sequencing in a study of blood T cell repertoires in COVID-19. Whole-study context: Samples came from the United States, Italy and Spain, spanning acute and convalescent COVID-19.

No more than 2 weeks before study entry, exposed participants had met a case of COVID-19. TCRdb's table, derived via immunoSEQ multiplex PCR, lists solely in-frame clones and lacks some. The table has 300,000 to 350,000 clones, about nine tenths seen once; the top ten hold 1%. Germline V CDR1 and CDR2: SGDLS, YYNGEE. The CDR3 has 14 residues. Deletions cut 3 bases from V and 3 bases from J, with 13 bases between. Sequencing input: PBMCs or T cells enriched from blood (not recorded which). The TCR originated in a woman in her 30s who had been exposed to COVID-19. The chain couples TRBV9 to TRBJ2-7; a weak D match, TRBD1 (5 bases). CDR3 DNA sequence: TGTGCCAGCAGCGGAGGACAAAGGGGCTACGAGCAGTACTTC. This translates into CASSGGQRGYEQYF.